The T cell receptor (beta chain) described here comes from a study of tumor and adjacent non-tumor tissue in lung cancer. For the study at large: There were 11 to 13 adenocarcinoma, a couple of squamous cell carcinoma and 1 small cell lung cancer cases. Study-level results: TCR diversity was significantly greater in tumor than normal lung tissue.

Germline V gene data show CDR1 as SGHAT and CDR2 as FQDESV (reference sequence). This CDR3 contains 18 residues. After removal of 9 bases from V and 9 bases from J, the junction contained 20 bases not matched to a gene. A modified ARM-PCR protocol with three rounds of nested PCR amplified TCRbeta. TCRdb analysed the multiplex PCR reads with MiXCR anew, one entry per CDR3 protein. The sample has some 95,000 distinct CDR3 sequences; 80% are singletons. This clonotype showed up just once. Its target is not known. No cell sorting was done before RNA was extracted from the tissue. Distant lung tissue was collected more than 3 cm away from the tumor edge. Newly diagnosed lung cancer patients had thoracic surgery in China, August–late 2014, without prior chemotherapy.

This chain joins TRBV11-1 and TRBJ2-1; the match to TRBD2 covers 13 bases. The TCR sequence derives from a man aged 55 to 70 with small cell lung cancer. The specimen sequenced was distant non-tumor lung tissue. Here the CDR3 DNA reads TGTGCCAGTAACTCAGAATCGAGGACTAGCGGGAGTGGTATTGAGCAGTTCTTC. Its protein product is CASNSESRTSGSGIEQFF.